Following are 21 T cell receptor beta chains from one sample sequenced in a study of cytomegalovirus exposure and HLA in healthy donors. Profiled with immunoSEQ multiplex PCR; TCRdb holds only in-frame clones, not every one. The top ten hold over 10% of the sample, which has fewer than 95,000 clones, approximately 81% seen once. The sequenced sample consisted of PBMCs. The receptor set was obtained from a woman aged 18-29 years in good health and CMV-seropositive.

The J gene is TRBJ1-2, the V gene TRBV28, with no clear D. There are 12 residues in the CDR3. The germline V gene encodes CDR1 MDHEN and CDR2 SYDVKM. Trimming cost V 3 bases and J 4 bases, with 6 bases left between them. The CDR3 loop is CASSFSVYGYTF. The CDR3 nucleotides read TGTGCCAGCAGTTTTTCCGTCTATGGCTACACCTTC.

The chain employs TRBV4-1 and TRBJ2-6, with D possibly being TRBD1 (6 bases). The CDR3 spans 17 residues. Germline V CDR1 and CDR2: MGHRA, YSYEKL. Trimming shortened V by 3 bases and J by 0 bases, and 12 bases separated the two germline ends. DNA for the CDR3: TGCGCCAGCAGCCAGGCTGAACAGGGCTCTGGGGCCAACGTCCTGACTTTC. This codes for CASSQAEQGSGANVLTF.

The rearrangement links TRBV7-2 to TRBJ2-5; D unresolved. The germline CDR1 and CDR2 sequences are SGHTA and FQGNSA. The CDR3 length is 12 residues. With 5 bases removed from V and 4 bases from J, the gap between germline ends came to 8 bases. The CDR3 DNA reads TGTGCCAGCAGCCCAGAGGTAGAGACCCAGTACTTC. Protein product: CASSPEVETQYF.

With regard to this clone: Relative to the germline gene, one junction end is altered; a read error may explain this. V and J are TRBV4-2 and TRBJ2-7; 10 nucleotides match TRBD2. CDR3 length: 17 amino acids. Germline values: CDR1 LGHNA, CDR2 YNFKEQ. The DNA for the CDR3 is TGTGCCAGCAGCGAAGATCCTGGTTCGAGCGGGGGGGTCGAGCAGTACTTC. This codes for CASSEDPGSSGGVEQYF.

This clone was seen only once. The chain couples TRBV5-1 to TRBJ1-2; 7 positions agree with TRBD1. CDR1 and CDR2 (germline): SGHRS, YFSETQ. The trim removed 4 bases at V and 4 bases at J, leaving 10 bases unmatched. This CDR3 is built from 15 residues. CDR3 residues: CASSTVEGGTYGYTF. The CDR3 nucleotides are TGCGCCAGCAGCACCGTGGAAGGGGGCACCTATGGCTACACCTTC.

This chain connects TRBV7-9 to TRBJ1-1; D gene unclear. The CDR3 length is 13 residues. Per the germline V gene, CDR1 is SEHNR and CDR2 is FQNEAQ (reference sequence). Trimming took 4 bases from V and 1 from J, leaving 7 bases between them. The CDR3 is CASSSTGNTEAFF. The CDR3 DNA reads TGTGCCAGCAGCTCGACGGGGAACACTGAAGCTTTCTTT.

V is TRBV6-5 and J is TRBJ2-1; 12 bases align to TRBD2. The CDR3 has 16 amino acids. V was clipped by 2 bases and J by 10 bases; unmatched bases: 9. Germline CDR1 and CDR2: MNHEY and SVGAGI. The CDR3 nucleotides are TGTGCCAGCAGTTACACCCCTAGCGGGGGGGCCGGGGAGCAGTTCTTC. Protein product: CASSYTPSGGAGEQFF.

A single count supports this clone. This chain uses TRBV6-1 with TRBJ2-5; 7 nucleotides match TRBD1. Per the germline V gene, CDR1 is MNHNS and CDR2 is SASEGT. This CDR3 has 14 residues. V lost 7 bases, J lost 2 bases, and 7 bases stayed unmatched. The CDR3 is CASTFRDSQETQYF. CDR3 sequence (DNA): TGTGCCAGCACCTTCCGGGACAGTCAAGAGACCCAGTACTTC.

The V and J genes are TRBV4-2 and TRBJ1-4; 8 positions match TRBD1. The V gene end was trimmed by 4 bases and the J gene end by 5 bases; junction bases not matched to a gene: 9. In germline, CDR1 is LGHNA, CDR2 YNFKEQ. The CDR3 is made up of 16 amino acids. For the CDR3, the DNA is TGTGCCAGCAGCCGCACGGACAGGGTCCTCAATGAAAAACTGTTTTTT. As protein: CASSRTDRVLNEKLFF.

This sequence joins TRBV27 and TRBJ1-3, with D possibly being TRBD1 (6 bases). Per the germline V gene, CDR1 is MNHEY and CDR2 is SMNVEV (reference sequence). CDR3 length equals 15 residues. Trimming shortened V by 5 bases and J by 4 bases, and 15 bases separated the two germline ends. This CDR3 is CASSPLDSSGNTIYF. CDR3 coding DNA: TGTGCCAGCAGTCCCCTGGACAGCAGCGGAAACACCATATATTTT.

The V call is TRBV6-4, the J call TRBJ1-2; 10 bases are shared with TRBD1. Germline CDR1 MRHNA, CDR2 SNTAGT. Trimming cost V 10 bases and J 7 bases; bases outside gene matches: 3. The length of the CDR3 is 11 residues. The CDR3 bases are TGTGCCACCCGGACAGGGGGTGGCTACACCTTC. Its translation is CATRTGGGYTF.

The rearrangement uses TRBV19 and TRBJ2-5; TRBD1 agrees at 7 bases. V lost 5 bases to trimming and J lost 2 bases; unmatched junction nucleotides: 2. Germline V lookup: CDR1 LNHDA, CDR2 SQIVND (reference sequence). The CDR3 loop spans 13 amino acids. CDR3 in DNA: TGTGCCAGTAGTGTGGGACAGCAAGAGACCCAGTACTTC. Amino acids: CASSVGQQETQYF. The full variable domain, rest sourced from reference TRBV19 and TRBJ2-5, is DGGITQSPKYLFRKEGQNVTLSCEQNLNHDAMYWYRQDPGQGLRLIYYSQIVNDFQKGDIAEGYSVSREKKESFPLTVTSAQKNPTAFYLCASSVGQQETQYFGPGTRLLVL.

The rearrangement uses TRBV9 and TRBJ1-2, with D possibly matching TRBD1 (6 bases). The CDR3 runs 13 residues. Trimming took off 4 bases at V and 6 bases at J, with 13 bases between the two ends. Germline-derived CDR1 and CDR2 are SGDLS and YYNGEE. CDR3 sequence reads: CASSPNRVHGYTF. The CDR3 DNA sequence: TGTGCCAGCAGCCCGAACAGGGTTCATGGCTACACCTTC.

The CDR3 DNA is TGTGCCAGTAGTCTACAGGGGGACCACTATGGCTACACCTTC. Encoded protein: CASSLQGDHYGYTF. The chain carries TRBV19 and TRBJ1-2, with TRBD1 identical over 8 bases. V was clipped by 5 bases and J by 3 bases; unmatched bases: 5. The CDR3 consists of 14 residues. CDR1 is LNHDA, CDR2 SQIVND, per germline (reference sequence).

The genes are TRBV2 and TRBJ1-1, with D possibly being TRBD1 (5 bases). There are 16 residues in the CDR3. The germline gives CDR1 SNHLY, CDR2 FYNNEI. The V end lost 6 bases, the J end lost 3 bases, and 20 bases lay between the germline ends. In DNA, the CDR3 is TGTGCCAGCAGCCACGAATCAGGGTCGGGGGACACTGAAGCTTTCTTT. It codes for CASSHESGSGDTEAFF.

V usage is TRBV5-4 and J usage is TRBJ2-1, with a tentative D call TRBD1 (5 bases). V was trimmed by 1 base and J by 2 bases, leaving 7 bases between them. Germline-derived CDR1 and CDR2 are SGHNT and YYREEE (reference sequence). CDR3 length: 14 amino acids. The CDR3 nucleotides read TGTGCCAGCAGCTTGCAGGGCACCTACAATGAGCAGTTCTTC. Its translation: CASSLQGTYNEQFF.

V is TRBV28 and J is TRBJ1-4, with 9 nucleotides matching TRBD1. The CDR3 extends over 15 amino acids. Germline CDR1 reads MDHEN; CDR2 reads SYDVKM. V lost 6 bases to trimming and J lost 7 bases; unmatched junction nucleotides: 9. The CDR3 nucleotides read TGTGCCAGCAGGGACAGGGGAGGATCGAGTGAAAAACTGTTTTTT. Its translation: CASRDRGGSSEKLFF.

This clone appeared a single time. The V call is TRBV11-2, the J call TRBJ1-2; 9 bases align to TRBD1. The CDR3 is 14 residues long. Germline loops: CDR1 SGHAT, CDR2 FQNNGV. V lost 5 bases to trimming and J lost 10 bases; unmatched junction nucleotides: 11. The DNA of the CDR3 is TGTGCCAGCAGCCCCAAGTGGGGGACAGGGTACTACACCTTC. It encodes CASSPKWGTGYYTF. Together with reference TRBV11-2 and TRBJ1-2, the CDR3 gives the full variable domain: EAGVAQSPRYKIIEKRQSVAFWCNPISGHATLYWYQQILGQGPKLLIQFQNNGVVDDSQLPKDRFSAERLKGVDSTLKIQPAKLEDSAVYLCASSPKWGTGYYTFGSGTRLTVV.

In DNA form, the CDR3 reads TGTGCCAGCAGCACCCAGGGGGAGACTGAAGCTTTCTTT. Translation: CASSTQGETEAFF. The chain is built from TRBV11-2 and TRBJ1-1; 7 bases line up with TRBD1. The CDR3 consists of 13 residues. V gave up 5 bases and J gave up 5 bases; unmatched junction bases: 5. Looked up from germline, CDR1 is SGHAT and CDR2 is FQNNGV.

V gene TRBV2 combines with J gene TRBJ1-5; D gene unclear. Germline loops: CDR1 SNHLY, CDR2 FYNNEI. This CDR3 comprises 13 residues. V was shortened by 9 bases and J by 1 base, with 10 bases between the two germline ends. The CDR3, as DNA: TGTGCCAGGGGCCGAGGGAGCAATCAGCCCCAGCATTTT. This encodes CARGRGSNQPQHF.

The chain carries TRBV9 and TRBJ2-7, with a weak D call TRBD2 (7 bases). Germline V gene lookup returns CDR1 SGDLS and CDR2 YYNGEE. V was pared by 0 bases and J by 5 bases, with 15 bases between. The length of the CDR3 is 15 residues. CDR3 sequence reads: CASSVARGGGDEQYF. The CDR3 coding sequence is TGTGCCAGCAGCGTAGCCAGGGGCGGGGGAGACGAGCAGTACTTC.